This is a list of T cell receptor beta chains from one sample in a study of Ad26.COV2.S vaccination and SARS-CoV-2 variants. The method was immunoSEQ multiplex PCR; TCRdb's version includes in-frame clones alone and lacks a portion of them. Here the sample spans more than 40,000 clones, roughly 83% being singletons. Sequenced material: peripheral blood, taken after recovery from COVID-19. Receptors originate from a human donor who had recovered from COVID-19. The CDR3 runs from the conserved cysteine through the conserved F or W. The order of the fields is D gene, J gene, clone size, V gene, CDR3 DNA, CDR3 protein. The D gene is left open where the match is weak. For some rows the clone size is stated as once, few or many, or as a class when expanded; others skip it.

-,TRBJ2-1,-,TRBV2,TGTGCCAGCAGCGCGGAGGAGTTATCGCAGTTCTTC,CASSAEELSQFF
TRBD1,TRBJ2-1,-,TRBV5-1,TGCGCCAGCAGCATCCGACAGGGGCGCTACAATGAGCAGTTCTTC,CASSIRQGRYNEQFF
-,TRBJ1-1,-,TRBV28,TGTGCCAGCAGTTTTACGGGGGGCAACACTGAAGCTTTCTTT,CASSFTGGNTEAFF
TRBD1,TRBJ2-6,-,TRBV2,TGTGCCAGCAGCGGACAGGGATTAAACTCTGGGGCCAACGTCCTGACTTTC,CASSGQGLNSGANVLTF
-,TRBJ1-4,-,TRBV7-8,TGTGCCAGCAGCTGGCAGGGGAAGTCGAATGAAAAACTGTTTTTT,CASSWQGKSNEKLFF
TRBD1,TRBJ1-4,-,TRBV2,TGTGCCAGCAGTGGGACAGGGGATGAAGGAGAAAAACTGTTTTTT,CASSGTGDEGEKLFF
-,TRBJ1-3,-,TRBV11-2,TGTGCCAGCAGCTCGGGACGGGAGTTCCTCTCTGGAAACACCATATATTTT,CASSSGREFLSGNTIYF
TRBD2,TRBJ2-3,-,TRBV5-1,TGCGCCAGCAGCCCGGACAGTAGCGGGGGCACAGATACGCAGTATTTT,CASSPDSSGGTDTQYF
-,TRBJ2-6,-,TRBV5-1,TGCGCCAGCAGCTTGGAGAACTCTGGGGCCAACGTCCTGACTTTC,CASSLENSGANVLTF
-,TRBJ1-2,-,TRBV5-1,TGCGCCAGCAGCTTGTCGGGGAACTCGATCCAAGGCCATGGCTACACCTTC,CASSLSGNSIQGHGYTF
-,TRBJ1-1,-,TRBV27,TGTGCCAGCAGTTTAGTCCCGCCAGTCGGAGGTACTGAAGCTTTCTTT,CASSLVPPVGGTEAFF
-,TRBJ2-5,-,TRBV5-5,TGTGCCAGCAGTTCCCGACAGTATCAAGAGACCCAGTACTTC,CASSSRQYQETQYF
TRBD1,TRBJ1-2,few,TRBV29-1,TGCAGCGTTGAGGGGACTTCGGACAGGCCCTATGGCTACACCTTC,CSVEGTSDRPYGYTF
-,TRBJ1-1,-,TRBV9,TGTGCCAGCACCTCAGGGGCGAGCACTGAAGCTTTCTTT,CASTSGASTEAFF
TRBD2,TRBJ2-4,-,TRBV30,TGTGCCTGGTGGGGACTAGAGCTAGCCAAAAACATTCAGTACTTC,CAWWGLELAKNIQYF
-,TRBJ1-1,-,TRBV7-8,TGTGCCAGCAGCTTAGATCGGGCGGAGAACACTGAAGCTTTCTTT,CASSLDRAENTEAFF
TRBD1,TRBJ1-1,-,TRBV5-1,TGCGCCAGCAGCTTGGTAGCAGGGGGGAACACTGAAGCTTTCTTT,CASSLVAGGNTEAFF
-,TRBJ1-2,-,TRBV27,TGTGCCAGCTTCGGAAGGCTTGGGGACTATGGCTACACCTTC,CASFGRLGDYGYTF
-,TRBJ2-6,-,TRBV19,TGTGCCAGTAGTAAAGGGGGACTCTTATCTGGGGCCAACGTCCTGACTTTC,CASSKGGLLSGANVLTF
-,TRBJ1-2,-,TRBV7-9,TGTGCCAGCAGCTTAGAAGGATATGGCTACACCTTC,CASSLEGYGYTF
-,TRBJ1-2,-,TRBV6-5,TGTGCCAGCAGTCACACCGTTTCAAGCACCTTC,CASSHTVSSTF
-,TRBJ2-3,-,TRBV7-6,TGTGCCAGCAGCCGCCTTATCACAGATACGCAGTATTTT,CASSRLITDTQYF
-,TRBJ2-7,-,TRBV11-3,TGTGCCAGCAGCCCCGGCCACTTAGGATCCGAGCAGTACTTC,CASSPGHLGSEQYF
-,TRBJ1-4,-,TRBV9,TGTGCCAGCAGCGTAGAATTGACAGGAAAACTGTTTTTT,CASSVELTGKLFF
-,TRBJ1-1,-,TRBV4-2,TGTGCCAGCAGCCAAGCAAATGAAGCTTTCTTT,CASSQANEAFF
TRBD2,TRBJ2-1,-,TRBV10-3,TGTGCCTCGCATCAGGCTGGGGCTAGCGGGAATGAGCAGTTCTTC,CASHQAGASGNEQFF
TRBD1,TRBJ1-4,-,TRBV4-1,TGCGCCAGCAGCCAAGATCCTCCAGGGGGCAATGAAAAACTGTTTTTT,CASSQDPPGGNEKLFF
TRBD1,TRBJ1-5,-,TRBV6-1,TGTGCCAGCAGTGAAGCGGACAGGGCCCAGCCCCAGCATTTT,CASSEADRAQPQHF
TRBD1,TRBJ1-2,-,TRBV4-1,TGCGCCAGCAGCCCACAACGGGGACTGGGACAGTTCTATGGCTACACCTTC,CASSPQRGLGQFYGYTF
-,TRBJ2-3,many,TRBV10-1,TGCGCCAGCAGTACCTCTCTCACAGGGTATCAGTATTTT,CASSTSLTGYQYF
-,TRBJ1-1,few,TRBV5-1,TGCGCCAGCAGCCCCACCCGAGGGGAATCTGAAGCTTTCTTT,CASSPTRGESEAFF
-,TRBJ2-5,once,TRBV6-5,TGTGCCAGCAGTTTGCGTGTGGGGGGGCGGGAGACCCAGTACTTC,CASSLRVGGRETQYF
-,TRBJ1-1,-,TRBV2,TGTGCCAGCAGTGCAGGAAGGGTATGGGGGCCGGATGAAGCTTTCTTT,CASSAGRVWGPDEAFF
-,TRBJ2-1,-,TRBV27,TGTGCCAGCAGTTTATTTGCCCTAGGTGCCAATGAGCAGTTCTTC,CASSLFALGANEQFF
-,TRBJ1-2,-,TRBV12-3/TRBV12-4,TGTGCCAGCGGAACTGGGGGGCGCTATGGCTACACCTTC,CASGTGGRYGYTF
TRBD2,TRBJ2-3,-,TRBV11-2,TGTGCCAGCAGCTTATCTCCGACAGGGTGGGGACTAGCGACAGATACGCAGTATTTT,CASSLSPTGWGLATDTQYF
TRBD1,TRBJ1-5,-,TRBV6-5,TGTGCCAGCAGGTGGGACAGAAATCAGCCCCAGCATTTT,CASRWDRNQPQHF
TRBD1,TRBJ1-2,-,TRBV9,TGTGCCAGCAGCGATCAGGGGGCCGTGGCGAACGGGGGCTACACCTTC,CASSDQGAVANGGYTF
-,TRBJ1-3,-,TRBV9,TGTGCCAGCAGCGTAGGAGCTCCTGGTACAAGGTGGGGCCAGGGAAACACCATATATTTT,CASSVGAPGTRWGQGNTIYF
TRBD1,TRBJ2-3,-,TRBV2,TGTGCCAGCAGTGGACAGGGGACCACAGATACGCAGTATTTT,CASSGQGTTDTQYF
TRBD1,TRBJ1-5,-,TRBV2,TGTGCCAGCAGGGGGGTGGCGACAGGGAAACAGCCCCAGCATTTT,CASRGVATGKQPQHF
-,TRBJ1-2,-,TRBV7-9,TGTGCCAGCAGCGGGGATCTCGGGGGCTACACCTTC,CASSGDLGGYTF
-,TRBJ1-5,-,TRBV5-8,TGTGCCAGCAGCTTATCGTCCGGCGATCAGCCCCAGCATTTT,CASSLSSGDQPQHF
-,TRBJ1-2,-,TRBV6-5,TGTGCCGGATTGACCCTGATGGATGGCTACACCTTC,CAGLTLMDGYTF
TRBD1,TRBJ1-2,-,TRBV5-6,TGTGCCAGCCATGAAACGGGACAGGGGCCCTATGGCTACACCTTC,CASHETGQGPYGYTF